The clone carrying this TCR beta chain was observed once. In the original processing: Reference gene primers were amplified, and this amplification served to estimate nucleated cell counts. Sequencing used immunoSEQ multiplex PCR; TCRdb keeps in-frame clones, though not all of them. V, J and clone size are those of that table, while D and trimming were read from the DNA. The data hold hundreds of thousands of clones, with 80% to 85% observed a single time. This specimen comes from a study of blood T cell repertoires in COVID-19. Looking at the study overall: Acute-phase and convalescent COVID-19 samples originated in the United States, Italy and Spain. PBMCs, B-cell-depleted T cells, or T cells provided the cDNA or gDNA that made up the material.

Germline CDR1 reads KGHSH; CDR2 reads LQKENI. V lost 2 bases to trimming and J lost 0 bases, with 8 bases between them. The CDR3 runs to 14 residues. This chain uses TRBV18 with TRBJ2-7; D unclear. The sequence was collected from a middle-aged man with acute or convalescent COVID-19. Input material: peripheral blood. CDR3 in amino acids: CASSPFPSSYEQYF. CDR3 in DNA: TGTGCCAGCTCACCATTTCCGAGCTCCTACGAGCAGTACTTC. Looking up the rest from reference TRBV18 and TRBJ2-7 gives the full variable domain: NAGVMQNPRHLVRRRGQEARLRCSPMKGHSHVYWYRQLPEEGLKFMVYLQKENIIDESGMPKERFSAEFPKEGPSILRIQQVVRGDSAAYFCASSPFPSSYEQYFGPGTRLTVT.